This entry lists 31 T cell receptor beta chains sequenced from one sample in a study of early T cells in non-severe SARS-CoV-2 infection (dated by TCRdb to 2020 to 2023). Library generation was performed with 5' RACE. These reads were obtained on a NextSeq 500. TCRdb reworked the public reads: Q25 trimming with fastp, MiXCR clone assembly, productive beta chains retained. Identical CDR3 protein sequences are pooled into one entry, listed with their most common genes and DNA. This sample comprises about 49,000 distinct CDR3 sequences, around 10% of them detected only once. The top ten hold approximately 2.5% of the sample. This specimen was whole blood, taken at baseline. All receptors come from an adult who was a healthcare worker with PCR-confirmed SARS-CoV-2 infection or an uninfected control (not recorded which).

This clonotype was observed at least ten times. The chain employs TRBV9 and TRBJ1-2; D perhaps matches TRBD1 (5 bases). The V gene lost 3 bases and the J gene lost 4 bases, with 19 bases spanning the gap. The CDR3 is 16 amino acids. Germline V lookup: CDR1 SGDLS, CDR2 YYNGEE. For the CDR3, the DNA is TGTGCCAGCAGCGACAGTTTTAGGGGTTTTCCCTATGGCTACACCTTC. Its translation: CASSDSFRGFPYGYTF. Supplemented by reference TRBV9 and TRBJ1-2, the full variable domain reads DSGVTQTPKHLITATGQRVTLRCSPRSGDLSVYWYQQSLDQGLQFLIQYYNGEERAKGNILERFSAQQFPDLHSELNLSSLELGDSALYFCASSDSFRGFPYGYTFGSGTRLTVV.

The rearrangement joins TRBV20-1 to TRBJ2-1; 11 positions match TRBD2. This CDR3 region has 15 residues. The germline V gene encodes CDR1 DFQATT and CDR2 SNEGSKA (reference sequence). The J segment lost 6 bases and the V segment lost 6 bases, leaving 10 bases of the junction unmatched. The CDR3 DNA reads TGCAGTGCCTACAACGTAGCGGGAGGGAGCAATGAGCAGTTCTTC. This codes for CSAYNVAGGSNEQFF.

The chain carries TRBV29-1 and TRBJ2-1, with TRBD2 matching over 7 bases. The CDR3 covers 14 residues. Trimming removed 4 bases from V and 0 bases from J; junction bases left unmatched: 3. Germline loops: CDR1 SQVTM, CDR2 ANQGSEA. CDR3 sequence (DNA): TGCAGCGTTGTGCGCGGGAGCTCCTACAATGAGCAGTTCTTC. It specifies CSVVRGSSYNEQFF.

This clonotype was picked up many times. The chain links TRBV7-2 to TRBJ1-5; D might be TRBD1 (5 bases). Germline V gene lookup returns CDR1 SGHTA and CDR2 FQGNSA. The CDR3 has 15 amino acids. Trimming took 1 base from V and 3 from J, leaving 10 bases between them. The CDR3 region is CASSLEAGYNQPQHF. The CDR3 region has the DNA TGTGCCAGCAGCTTAGAAGCAGGGTACAATCAGCCCCAGCATTTT.

This clonotype was seen more than once but under ten times. An end of the junction differs from the germline gene, which may be a read error. V is TRBV4-3 and J is TRBJ2-1; TRBD2 agrees at 7 bases. The germline V gene has CDR1 LGHNA and CDR2 YSLEER. The CDR3 is 16 residues long. The CDR3, as DNA: TGCGCCAGCAGCAAAGATACGGGAGGCTCCTACAATGAGCAGTTCTTC. Translation gives CASSKDTGGSYNEQFF.

This clonotype has a count of ten or more. The rearrangement links TRBV7-6 to TRBJ2-7; D remains ambiguous. V lost 0 bases and J 3 bases, leaving 6 bases between the germline ends. The germline gives CDR1 SGHVS, CDR2 FNYEAQ. The CDR3 contains 13 residues. The CDR3 region has the DNA TGTGCCAGCAGCTTAGCCCTGGGCTACGAGCAGTACTTC. Amino acids: CASSLALGYEQYF.

This clonotype was seen a handful of times. The CDR3 DNA reads TGTGCCAGCAGCTTAGAAACGGACAGCGCCTATGGCTACACCTTC. This gives the protein CASSLETDSAYGYTF. This chain links TRBV7-3 with TRBJ1-2; tentative D call: TRBD1 (6 bases). CDR1 and CDR2 (germline): SGHTA, FQGTGA. Trimming took 2 bases from V and 4 from J, leaving 14 bases between them. This CDR3 has 15 amino acids.

The chain recombines TRBV24-1 with TRBJ1-1; TRBD1 matches at 7 bases. This CDR3 has 13 amino acids. Per the germline V gene, CDR1 is KGHDR and CDR2 is SFDVKD. V gave up 7 bases and J gave up 4 bases; unmatched junction bases: 5. CDR3 residues: CATRDRVGTEAFF. In nucleotides, the CDR3 is TGTGCCACCAGAGACAGGGTCGGCACTGAAGCTTTCTTT.

This clonotype appeared many times. CDR3 loop: CASSLAGTSSNEQFF. DNA of the CDR3: TGTGCCAGCAGCTTAGCGGGGACTAGCAGCAATGAGCAGTTCTTC. The chain carries TRBV7-2 and TRBJ2-1; 9 nucleotides align to TRBD2. Germline V gene sequence: CDR1 SGHTA, CDR2 FQGNSA. This CDR3 is built from 15 residues. Germline trimming cut 0 bases from V and 6 bases from J; bases unmatched to any gene: 3.

A few counts support this clonotype. The chain links TRBV5-1 to TRBJ2-7; no clear D. Germline values: CDR1 SGHRS, CDR2 YFSETQ. The CDR3 is 14 residues long. Deletions cut 6 bases from V and 0 bases from J, with 13 bases between. Here the CDR3 reads CASTLGLRSYEQYF. In DNA form, the CDR3 reads TGCGCCAGCACTCTCGGGCTCCGCTCCTACGAGCAGTACTTC.

This chain uses TRBV7-6 with TRBJ2-1, with TRBD2 matching over 8 bases. After removal of 2 bases from V and 6 bases from J, the junction contained 9 bases not matched to a gene. Germline V gene sequence: CDR1 SGHVS, CDR2 FNYEAQ. There are 16 residues in the CDR3. CDR3: CASSLRAAGGRNEQFF. DNA for the CDR3: TGTGCCAGCAGCTTAAGGGCGGCGGGAGGCCGCAATGAGCAGTTCTTC.

This clonotype was recorded a few times. This chain connects TRBV3-1 to TRBJ2-7, with D possibly called TRBD1 or TRBD2 (5 bases each). The V end lost 0 bases, the J end lost 10 bases, and 10 bases lay between the germline ends. The V gene's germline CDR1 is LGHDT and CDR2 YNNKEL (reference sequence). The CDR3 totals 12 residues. CDR3 nucleotides: TGTGCCAGCAGCCAAGAGGGACGGAGTCAGTACTTC. It translates to CASSQEGRSQYF.

The chain carries TRBV11-2 and TRBJ2-2, with 9 bases that match TRBD1. This CDR3 contains 16 residues. Per germline, CDR1 SGHAT and CDR2 FQNNGV. V shed 5 bases and J 0 bases; nucleotides not matched to a gene: 4. CDR3 bases: TGTGCCAGCAGCGCTGGGACAGGGTCGAACACCGGGGAGCTGTTTTTT. Translating it yields CASSAGTGSNTGELFF. The full variable domain, in which reference TRBV11-2 and TRBJ2-2 provide the parts outside the CDR3, is EAGVAQSPRYKIIEKRQSVAFWCNPISGHATLYWYQQILGQGPKLLIQFQNNGVVDDSQLPKDRFSAERLKGVDSTLKIQPAKLEDSAVYLCASSAGTGSNTGELFFGEGSRLTVL.

This clonotype came up a few times. V and J are TRBV28 and TRBJ2-1; 7 bases map to TRBD2. The CDR3 is made up of 15 amino acids. Germline values: CDR1 MDHEN, CDR2 SYDVKM. V shed 10 bases and J 3 bases; nucleotides not matched to a gene: 12. The CDR3 sequence is CATRGGSSNYNEQFF. The CDR3, as DNA: TGTGCCACCCGGGGCGGGAGTAGTAACTACAATGAGCAGTTCTTC.

This clonotype was found many times. This sequence joins TRBV6-4 and TRBJ2-1; 10 bases line up with TRBD2. Losses at the gene ends were 1 base for V and 6 bases for J; bases not matched to a gene: 6. From germline, CDR1 is MRHNA and CDR2 SNTAGT. The CDR3 has 16 amino acids. CDR3 DNA sequence: TGTGCCAGCAGTGACTTCAACAGCGGGAGGGCCAATGAGCAGTTCTTC. Residues: CASSDFNSGRANEQFF.

In this sample, this clonotype turned up many times. The rearrangement links TRBV11-3 to TRBJ2-7; TRBD2 agrees at 13 bases. CDR1 and CDR2 from the germline V gene are SGHNT and YENEEA. The CDR3 covers 15 residues. The V gene end was trimmed by 8 bases and the J gene end by 4 bases; junction bases not matched to a gene: 8. The CDR3 nucleotides read TGTGCCAGCCGTAGTGGACTAGCGGGAGCATACGAGCAGTACTTC. Amino acid sequence: CASRSGLAGAYEQYF.

This rearrangement joins TRBV29-1 to TRBJ2-7; D remains ambiguous. The V and J ends lost 3 bases and 2 bases respectively, with 8 bases between them. Germline-derived CDR1 and CDR2 are SQVTM and ANQGSEA. This CDR3 comprises 12 residues. The CDR3 sequence: CSVDVGTYEQYF. In nucleotides, the CDR3 is TGCAGCGTTGATGTCGGAACCTACGAGCAGTACTTC.

The chain has TRBV19 and TRBJ2-4; 7 bases align to TRBD1. The CDR3 contains 14 residues. Germline lookup yields CDR1 LNHDA and CDR2 SQIVND (reference sequence). Trimming cost V 9 bases and J 0 bases; bases outside gene matches: 5. The CDR3 loop reads CASGQAVAKNIQYF. The CDR3 DNA is TGTGCCAGCGGACAGGCGGTAGCCAAAAACATTCAGTACTTC.

This chain joins TRBV7-9 and TRBJ2-1, with a weak D call TRBD2 (6 bases). CDR3 size: 14 residues. Germline CDR1 reads SEHNR; CDR2 reads FQNEAQ (reference sequence). V lost 7 bases and J 1 base, leaving 11 bases between the germline ends. The CDR3 DNA reads TGTGCCAGCACCCGGGACTCGTCCTACAATGAGCAGTTCTTC. This sequence encodes CASTRDSSYNEQFF.

This clonotype appeared many times. The rearrangement uses TRBV13 and TRBJ1-1; no clear D gene. The V gene's germline CDR1 is PRHDT and CDR2 FYEKMQ (reference sequence). The V end was cut by 7 bases, the J end by 0 bases, with 9 bases between. This CDR3 comprises 13 residues. The CDR3, as DNA: TGTGCCAGCAACAAAGCCATGAACACTGAAGCTTTCTTT. Its protein product is CASNKAMNTEAFF.

The table lists this clonotype with many counts. CDR3 sequence: CSARVTEGHYGYTF. The CDR3, as DNA: TGCAGTGCTAGAGTAACGGAGGGGCACTATGGCTACACCTTC. The genes are TRBV20-1 and TRBJ1-2; D may be TRBD1 (5 bases). The CDR3 covers 14 residues. Per the germline V gene, CDR1 is DFQATT and CDR2 is SNEGSKA (reference sequence). The germline V and J ends were trimmed by 1 base and 3 bases, with 12 bases remaining between them.

The table lists this clonotype with many counts. V is TRBV18 and J is TRBJ2-7; no clear D gene. The germline CDR1 and CDR2 sequences are KGHSH and LQKENI. Trimming stripped 2 bases from V and 3 bases from J, with 17 bases between. CDR3 length: 16 residues. The DNA of the CDR3 is TGTGCCAGCTCACCAGTGGCAGACTTTACCTACTACGAGCAGTACTTC. Translated, it gives CASSPVADFTYYEQYF.

This sequence joins TRBV28 and TRBJ2-3, with 11 nucleotides matching TRBD2. Unmatched junction bases numbered 8, after V lost 7 bases and J lost 5 bases. CDR1 MDHEN and CDR2 SYDVKM come from the germline V gene. The CDR3 contains 15 residues. This CDR3 reads CASTLLAGVVDTQYF. Here the CDR3 DNA reads TGTGCCAGCACCCTACTAGCGGGAGTGGTAGATACGCAGTATTTT. Full variable domain (missing parts from reference TRBV28 and TRBJ2-3): DVKVTQSSRYLVKRTGEKVFLECVQDMDHENMFWYRQDPGLGLRLIYFSYDVKMKEKGDIPEGYSVSREKKERFSLILESASTNQTSMYLCASTLLAGVVDTQYFGPGTRLTVL.

CDR3 loop: CASSTWDSGNSPLHF. The DNA of the CDR3 is TGTGCCAGCAGCACATGGGACTCGGGGAATTCACCCCTCCACTTT. The chain employs TRBV7-9 and TRBJ1-6; D possibly corresponds to TRBD1 (5 bases). Germline V gene lookup returns CDR1 SEHNR and CDR2 FQNEAQ (reference sequence). V shed 5 bases and J shed 7 bases, with 15 bases lying between them. The CDR3 loop spans 15 amino acids.

The chain combines TRBV2 with TRBJ2-5; D not certain. Germline CDR1 is SNHLY and CDR2 is FYNNEI. The CDR3 contains 13 residues. V lost 5 bases and J lost 1, with 8 bases in between. The CDR3 nucleotides read TGTGCCAGCAGTACACGCCCCCAAGAGACCCAGTACTTC. This gives the protein CASSTRPQETQYF.

This clonotype was counted only a few times. This chain uses TRBV20-1 with TRBJ2-1; TRBD1 matches 7 bases. The CDR3 contains 14 residues. Looked up from germline, CDR1 is DFQATT and CDR2 is SNEGSKA (reference sequence). With 6 bases clipped from V and 5 bases from J, the junction kept 10 bases outside the gene matches. The CDR3 sequence: CSARRPTGDNEQFF. The CDR3 bases are TGCAGTGCGAGACGCCCCACAGGGGACAATGAGCAGTTCTTC.

CDR3 nucleotides: TGTGCCAGCTCACCCCCCGGGGCCACTGAGACCCAGTACTTC. Protein: CASSPPGATETQYF. The rearrangement links TRBV18 to TRBJ2-5; either TRBD1 or TRBD2 may supply D (5 bases each). Trimming stripped 3 bases from V and 5 bases from J, with 13 bases between. Germline V CDR1 and CDR2: KGHSH, LQKENI. This CDR3 has 14 residues.

The chain recombines TRBV7-2 with TRBJ2-1; 9 bases agree with TRBD2. CDR3 length: 16 amino acids. The ends lost 2 bases at V and 4 bases at J; junction bases unmatched: 6. Per germline, CDR1 SGHTA and CDR2 FQGNSA. The CDR3 spells CASSLLAGHLYNEQFF. The CDR3, as DNA: TGTGCCAGCAGCTTACTAGCGGGGCACCTTTACAATGAGCAGTTCTTC.

The chain couples TRBV7-8 to TRBJ2-1; tentatively, D is TRBD1 (6 bases). The CDR3 is 15 residues long. Germline CDR1 is SGHVS and CDR2 is FQNEAQ. V lost 3 bases, J lost 7 bases, and 16 bases lay in between. CDR3 region: CASSLGTGSSNEQFF. CDR3 DNA sequence: TGTGCCAGCAGCTTGGGAACAGGGAGTTCGAATGAGCAGTTCTTC.

This clonotype was detected a few times. The chain links TRBV2 to TRBJ2-7, with D possibly TRBD1 on 5 matching bases. V dropped 8 bases and J dropped 3 bases, with 14 bases sitting between them. CDR1 is SNHLY and CDR2 is FYNNEI in the germline V gene. The CDR3 consists of 13 residues. This CDR3 is CASSPRQIYEQYF. The CDR3 nucleotides are TGTGCCAGCTCCCCCAGACAGATCTACGAGCAGTACTTC.

This clonotype came up a few times. The chain links TRBV13 to TRBJ2-7; unclear D gene. Germline CDR1 is PRHDT and CDR2 is FYEKMQ (reference sequence). CDR3 length equals 12 residues. Trimming removed 7 bases at V and 0 bases at J, with 7 bases between. The CDR3 sequence: CASTYGSYEQYF. The DNA of the CDR3 is TGTGCCAGCACCTACGGCTCCTACGAGCAGTACTTC.